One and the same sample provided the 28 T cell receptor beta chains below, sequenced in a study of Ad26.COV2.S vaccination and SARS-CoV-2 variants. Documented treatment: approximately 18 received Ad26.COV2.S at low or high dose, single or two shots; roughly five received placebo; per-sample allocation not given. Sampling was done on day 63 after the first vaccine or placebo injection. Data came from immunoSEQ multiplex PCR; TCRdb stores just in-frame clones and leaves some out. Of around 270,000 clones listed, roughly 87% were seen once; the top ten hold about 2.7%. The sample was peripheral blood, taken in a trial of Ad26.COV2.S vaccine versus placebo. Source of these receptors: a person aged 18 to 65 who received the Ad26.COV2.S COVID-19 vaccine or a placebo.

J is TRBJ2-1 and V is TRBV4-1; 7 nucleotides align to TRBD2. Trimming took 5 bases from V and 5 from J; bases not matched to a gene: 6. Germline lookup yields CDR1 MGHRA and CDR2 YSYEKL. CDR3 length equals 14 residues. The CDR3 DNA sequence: TGCGCCAGCAGCAGGGGACTACATAACAATGAGCAGTTCTTC. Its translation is CASSRGLHNNEQFF.

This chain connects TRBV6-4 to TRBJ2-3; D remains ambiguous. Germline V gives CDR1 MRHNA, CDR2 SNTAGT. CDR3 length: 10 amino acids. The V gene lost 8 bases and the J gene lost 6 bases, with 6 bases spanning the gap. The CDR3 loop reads CASGRDTQYF. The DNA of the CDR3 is TGTGCCAGCGGCCGGGATACGCAGTATTTT.

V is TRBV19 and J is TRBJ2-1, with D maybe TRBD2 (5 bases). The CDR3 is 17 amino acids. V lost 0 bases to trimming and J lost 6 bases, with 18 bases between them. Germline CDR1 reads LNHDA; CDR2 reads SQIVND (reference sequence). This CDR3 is CASSIEGRVSARNEQFF. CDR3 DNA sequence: TGTGCCAGTAGTATAGAGGGGAGAGTCTCCGCCCGCAATGAGCAGTTCTTC.

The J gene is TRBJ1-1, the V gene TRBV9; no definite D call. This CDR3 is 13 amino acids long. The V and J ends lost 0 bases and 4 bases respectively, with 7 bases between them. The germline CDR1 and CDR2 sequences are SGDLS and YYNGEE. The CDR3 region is CASSVGQTTEAFF. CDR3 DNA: TGTGCCAGCAGCGTAGGGCAGACCACTGAAGCTTTCTTT.

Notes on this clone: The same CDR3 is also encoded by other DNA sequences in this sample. CDR3 coding DNA: TGTGCCAGCAGCTTGGGCAGGCAAGAGACCCAGTACTTC. Translated: CASSLGRQETQYF. This rearrangement joins TRBV11-3 to TRBJ2-5; the D is unclear. Germline assignment: CDR1 SGHNT and CDR2 YENEEA. With 3 bases removed from V and 2 bases from J, the gap between germline ends came to 7 bases. The CDR3 extends over 13 amino acids.

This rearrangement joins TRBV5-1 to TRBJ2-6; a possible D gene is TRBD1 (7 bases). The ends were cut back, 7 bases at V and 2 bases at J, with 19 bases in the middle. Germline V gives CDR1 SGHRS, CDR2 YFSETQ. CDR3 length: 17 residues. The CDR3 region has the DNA TGCGCCAGCGCAAACCGACAGGGAGGCGCTGGGGCCAACGTCCTGACTTTC. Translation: CASANRQGGAGANVLTF.

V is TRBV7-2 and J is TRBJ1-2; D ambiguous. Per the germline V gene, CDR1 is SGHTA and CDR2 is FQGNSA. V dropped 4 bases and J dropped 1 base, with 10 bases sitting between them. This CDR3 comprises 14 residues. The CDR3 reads CASSYKGGNYGYTF. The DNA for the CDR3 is TGTGCCAGCAGCTACAAGGGTGGTAACTATGGCTACACCTTC.

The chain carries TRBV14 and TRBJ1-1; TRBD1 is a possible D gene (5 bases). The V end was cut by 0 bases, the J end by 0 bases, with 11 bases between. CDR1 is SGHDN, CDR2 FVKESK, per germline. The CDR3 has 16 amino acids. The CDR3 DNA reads TGTGCCAGCAGCCAAGATTGGGGACGGATGAACACTGAAGCTTTCTTT. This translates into CASSQDWGRMNTEAFF.

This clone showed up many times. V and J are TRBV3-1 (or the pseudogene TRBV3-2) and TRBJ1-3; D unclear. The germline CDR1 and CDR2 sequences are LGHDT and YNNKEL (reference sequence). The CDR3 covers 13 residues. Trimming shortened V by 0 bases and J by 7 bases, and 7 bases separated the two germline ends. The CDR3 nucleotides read TGTGCCAGCAGCCAAGATGAAGGGAACACCATATATTTT. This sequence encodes CASSQDEGNTIYF.

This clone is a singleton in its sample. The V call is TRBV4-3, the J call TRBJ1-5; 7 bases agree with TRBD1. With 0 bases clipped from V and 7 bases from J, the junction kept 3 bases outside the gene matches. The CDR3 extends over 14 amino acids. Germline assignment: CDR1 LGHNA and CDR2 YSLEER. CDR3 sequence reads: CASSQDRQGQPQHF. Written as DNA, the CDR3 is TGCGCCAGCAGCCAAGATAGACAGGGCCAGCCCCAGCATTTT.

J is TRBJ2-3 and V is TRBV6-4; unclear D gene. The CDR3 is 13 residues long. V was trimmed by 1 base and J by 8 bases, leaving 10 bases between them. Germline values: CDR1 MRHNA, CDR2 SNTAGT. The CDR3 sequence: CASSDWDSSTQYF. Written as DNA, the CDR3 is TGTGCCAGCAGTGACTGGGATAGCAGTACGCAGTATTTT.

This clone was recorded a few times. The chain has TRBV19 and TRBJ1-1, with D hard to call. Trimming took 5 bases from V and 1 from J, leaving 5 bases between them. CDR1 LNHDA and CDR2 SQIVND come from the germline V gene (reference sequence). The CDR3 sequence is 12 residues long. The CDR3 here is CASSWGNTEAFF. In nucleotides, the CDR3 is TGTGCCAGTAGTTGGGGGAACACTGAAGCTTTCTTT.

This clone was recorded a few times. CDR3 in amino acids: CASSPQGPDNEQFF. CDR3 sequence (DNA): TGTGCCAGCAGCCCTCAGGGTCCCGACAATGAGCAGTTCTTC. V usage is TRBV7-8 and J usage is TRBJ2-1; the D gene is possibly TRBD1 (5 bases). The ends were cut back, 5 bases at V and 5 bases at J, with 13 bases in the middle. Per germline, CDR1 SGHVS and CDR2 FQNEAQ. There are 14 residues in the CDR3.

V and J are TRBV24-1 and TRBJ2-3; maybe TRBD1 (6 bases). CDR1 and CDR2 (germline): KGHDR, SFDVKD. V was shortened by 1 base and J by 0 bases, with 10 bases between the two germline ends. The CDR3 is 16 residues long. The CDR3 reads CATSDFFGQSTDTQYF. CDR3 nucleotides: TGTGCCACCAGTGATTTTTTCGGACAGAGCACAGATACGCAGTATTTT.

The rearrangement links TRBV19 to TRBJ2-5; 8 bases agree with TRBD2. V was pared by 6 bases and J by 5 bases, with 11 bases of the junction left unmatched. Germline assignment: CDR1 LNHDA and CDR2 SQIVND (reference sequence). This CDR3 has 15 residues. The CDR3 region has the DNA TGTGCCAGTAGCTCCCCTACGGGGGGGCTTGAGACCCAGTACTTC. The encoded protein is CASSSPTGGLETQYF.

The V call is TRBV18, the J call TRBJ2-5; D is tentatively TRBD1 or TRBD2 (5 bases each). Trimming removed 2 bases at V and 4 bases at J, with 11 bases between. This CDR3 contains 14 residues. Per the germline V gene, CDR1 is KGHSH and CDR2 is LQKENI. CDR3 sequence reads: CASSPSGQTETQYF. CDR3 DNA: TGTGCCAGCTCACCATCGGGGCAGACAGAGACCCAGTACTTC.

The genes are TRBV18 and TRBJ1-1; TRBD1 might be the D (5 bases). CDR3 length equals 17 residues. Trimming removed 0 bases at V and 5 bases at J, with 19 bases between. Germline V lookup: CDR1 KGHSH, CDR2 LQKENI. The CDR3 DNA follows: TGTGCCAGCTCACCACCTCTTGGGGCTGGCGGTGGGACTGAAGCTTTCTTT. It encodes CASSPPLGAGGGTEAFF.

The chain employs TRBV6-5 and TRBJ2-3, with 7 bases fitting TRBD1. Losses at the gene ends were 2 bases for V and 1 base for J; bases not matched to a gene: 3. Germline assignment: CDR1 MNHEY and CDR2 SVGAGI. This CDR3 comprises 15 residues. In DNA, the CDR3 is TGTGCCAGCAGTTACACAGACAGGGGCACAGATACGCAGTATTTT. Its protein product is CASSYTDRGTDTQYF.

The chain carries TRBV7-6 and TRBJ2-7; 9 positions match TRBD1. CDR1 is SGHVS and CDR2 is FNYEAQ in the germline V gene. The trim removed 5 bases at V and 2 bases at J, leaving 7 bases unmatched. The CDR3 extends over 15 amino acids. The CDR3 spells CASSGGTGHTYEQYF. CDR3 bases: TGTGCCAGCAGCGGGGGGACAGGGCATACCTACGAGCAGTACTTC.

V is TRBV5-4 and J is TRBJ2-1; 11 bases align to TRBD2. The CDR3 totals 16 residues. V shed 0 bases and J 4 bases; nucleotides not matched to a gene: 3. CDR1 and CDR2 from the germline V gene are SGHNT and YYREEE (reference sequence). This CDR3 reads CASSLGLAGQYNEQFF. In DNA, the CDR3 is TGTGCCAGCAGCTTGGGACTAGCGGGGCAGTACAATGAGCAGTTCTTC.

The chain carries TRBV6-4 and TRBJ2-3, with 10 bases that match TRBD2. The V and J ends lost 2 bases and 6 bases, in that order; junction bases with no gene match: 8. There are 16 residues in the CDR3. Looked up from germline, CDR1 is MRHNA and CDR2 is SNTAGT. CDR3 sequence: CASSDVPSGSIDTQYF. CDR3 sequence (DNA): TGTGCCAGCAGTGACGTACCTAGCGGGAGTATTGATACGCAGTATTTT.

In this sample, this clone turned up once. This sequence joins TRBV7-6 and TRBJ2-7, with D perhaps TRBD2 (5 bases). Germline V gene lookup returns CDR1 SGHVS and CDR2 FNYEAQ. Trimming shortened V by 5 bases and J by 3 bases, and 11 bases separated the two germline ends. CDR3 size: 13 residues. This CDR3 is CASSLAEDYEQYV. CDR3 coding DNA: TGTGCCAGCAGCCTCGCGGAGGACTACGAGCAGTACGTC.

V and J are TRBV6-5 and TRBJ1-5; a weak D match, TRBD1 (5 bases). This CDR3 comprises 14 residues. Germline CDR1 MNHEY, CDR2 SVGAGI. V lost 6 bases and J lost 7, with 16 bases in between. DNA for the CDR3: TGTGCCAGCAGGTACAATCCTAAGGGGCAGCCCCAGCATTTT. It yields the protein CASRYNPKGQPQHF.

CDR3 amino acids: CASSPLGTEGLGYTF. CDR3 in DNA: TGTGCCAGCAGCCCCCTCGGGACAGAAGGTCTTGGCTACACCTTC. The rearrangement joins TRBV9 to TRBJ1-2; 7 bases are shared with TRBD1. The CDR3 totals 15 residues. Germline V CDR1 and CDR2: SGDLS, YYNGEE. V lost 4 bases, J lost 7 bases, and 13 bases stayed unmatched. Filled out from reference TRBV9 and TRBJ1-2, the complete variable domain reads DSGVTQTPKHLITATGQRVTLRCSPRSGDLSVYWYQQSLDQGLQFLIQYYNGEERAKGNILERFSAQQFPDLHSELNLSSLELGDSALYFCASSPLGTEGLGYTFGSGTRLTVV.

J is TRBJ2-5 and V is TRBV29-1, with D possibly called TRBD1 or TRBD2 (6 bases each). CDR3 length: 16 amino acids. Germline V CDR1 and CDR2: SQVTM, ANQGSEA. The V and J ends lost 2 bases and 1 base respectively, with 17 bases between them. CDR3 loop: CSVEPRGRNFQETQYF. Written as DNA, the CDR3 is TGCAGCGTTGAACCTCGGGGGCGAAACTTCCAAGAGACCCAGTACTTC. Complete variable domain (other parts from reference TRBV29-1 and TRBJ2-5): SAVISQKPSRDICQRGTSLTIQCQVDSQVTMMFWYRQQPGQSLTLIATANQGSEATYESGFVIDKFPISRPNLTFSTLTVSNMSPEDSSIYLCSVEPRGRNFQETQYFGPGTRLLVL.

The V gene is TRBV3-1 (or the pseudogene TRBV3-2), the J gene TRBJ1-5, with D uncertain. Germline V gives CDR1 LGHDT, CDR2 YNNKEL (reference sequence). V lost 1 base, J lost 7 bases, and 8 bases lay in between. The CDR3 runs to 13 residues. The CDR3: CASSQGLGQPQHF. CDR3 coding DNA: TGTGCCAGCAGCCAAGGGCTCGGACAGCCCCAGCATTTT.

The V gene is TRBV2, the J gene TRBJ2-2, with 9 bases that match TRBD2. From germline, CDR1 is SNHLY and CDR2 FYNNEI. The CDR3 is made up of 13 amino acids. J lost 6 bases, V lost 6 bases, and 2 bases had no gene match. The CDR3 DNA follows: TGTGCCAGCAGAGCGGGAGGCCCCGGGGAGCTGTTTTTT. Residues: CASRAGGPGELFF.

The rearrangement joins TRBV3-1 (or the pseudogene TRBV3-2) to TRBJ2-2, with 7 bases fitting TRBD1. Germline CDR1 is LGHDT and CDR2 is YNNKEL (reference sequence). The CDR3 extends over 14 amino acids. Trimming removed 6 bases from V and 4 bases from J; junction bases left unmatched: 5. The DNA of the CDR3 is TGTGCCAGCAGACTGACAGGGAGCACCGGGGAGCTGTTTTTT. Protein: CASRLTGSTGELFF.